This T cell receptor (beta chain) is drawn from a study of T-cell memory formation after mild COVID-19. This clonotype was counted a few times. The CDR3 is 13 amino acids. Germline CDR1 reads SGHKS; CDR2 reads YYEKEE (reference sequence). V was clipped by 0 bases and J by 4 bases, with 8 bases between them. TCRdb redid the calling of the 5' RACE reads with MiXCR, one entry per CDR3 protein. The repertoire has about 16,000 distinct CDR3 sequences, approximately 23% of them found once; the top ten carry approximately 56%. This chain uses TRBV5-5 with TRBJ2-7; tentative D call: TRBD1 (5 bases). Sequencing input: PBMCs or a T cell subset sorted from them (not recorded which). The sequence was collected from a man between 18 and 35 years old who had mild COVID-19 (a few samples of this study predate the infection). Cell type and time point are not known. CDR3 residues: CASSLAGWYEQYV. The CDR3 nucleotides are TGTGCCAGCAGCTTGGCAGGGTGGTACGAGCAGTACGTC.